What follows are 16 T cell receptor beta chains derived from one specimen sequenced in a study of beta chain features in type 1 diabetes. The study, taken as a whole, reports: Shorter TCRB CDR3s, moderately but significantly so, marked every one of the four CD4+ subsets in Type 1 diabetes patients.

What these receptors recognize is not known. The authors reverse transcribed all of the isolated RNA, so sequencing captured expressed TCRB transcripts. Data came from immunoSEQ multiplex PCR; TCRdb stores just in-frame clones and leaves some out. Of a few hundred thousand clones in the sample, around 16% were seen once. Sequencing used naive CD4+ T cells from blood. These receptors all come from a man between 18 and 35 years old with type 1 diabetes.

The chain carries TRBV7-2 and TRBJ2-7; 7 bases are a match to TRBD1. The CDR3 is made up of 14 amino acids. Trimming cost V 4 bases and J 0 bases; bases outside gene matches: 3. Germline V gene lookup returns CDR1 SGHTA and CDR2 FQGNSA. The CDR3 sequence is CASSSGQYSYEQYF. CDR3 coding DNA: TGTGCCAGCAGCTCGGGACAGTACTCCTACGAGCAGTACTTC.

This clone appeared a few times. This rearrangement joins TRBV6-6 to TRBJ2-7; weak D call: TRBD1 (6 bases). Looked up from germline, CDR1 is MNHNY and CDR2 is SVGAGI (reference sequence). The CDR3 is 15 residues long. With 2 bases removed from V and 3 bases from J, the gap between germline ends came to 14 bases. Here the CDR3 DNA reads TGTGCCAGCAGTTACCCGAAGGGGGACCTCTACGAGCAGTACTTC. This sequence encodes CASSYPKGDLYEQYF.

The CDR3 DNA reads TGTGCCAGCAGGGTGGTAGCGGGAGATACGCAGTATTTT. Its protein product is CASRVVAGDTQYF. This chain connects TRBV28 to TRBJ2-3, with 7 bases that match TRBD2. The CDR3 spans 13 residues. The V and J ends lost 6 bases and 5 bases, in that order; junction bases with no gene match: 5. Germline assignment: CDR1 MDHEN and CDR2 SYDVKM.

CDR3 bases: TGCAGCGTTGTTCGCAGAAGCTCCTACAATGAGCAGTTCTTC. It is translated as CSVVRRSSYNEQFF. The chain recombines TRBV29-1 with TRBJ2-1; no reliable D call. With 4 bases removed from V and 0 bases from J, the gap between germline ends came to 10 bases. Germline V gene sequence: CDR1 SQVTM, CDR2 ANQGSEA. This CDR3 region has 14 residues.

This rearrangement joins TRBV7-9 to TRBJ2-7, with D maybe TRBD2 (6 bases). The CDR3 is 13 amino acids. Between the trimmed V and J ends, which lost 5 bases and 7 bases, there was a span of 15 bases. The germline CDR1 and CDR2 sequences are SEHNR and FQNEAQ (reference sequence). This CDR3 reads CASSRDWGGEQYF. DNA of the CDR3: TGTGCCAGCAGCCGCGATTGGGGAGGAGAGCAGTACTTC. Full variable domain (outside the CDR3, taken from reference TRBV7-9 and TRBJ2-7): DTGVSQNPRHKITKRGQNVTFRCDPISEHNRLYWYRQTLGQGPEFLTYFQNEAQLEKSRLLSDRFSAERPKGSFSTLEIQRTEQGDSAMYLCASSRDWGGEQYFGPGTRLTVT.

The CDR3 sequence: CASRTPTHTQYF. The DNA for the CDR3 is TGTGCCAGCAGAACCCCCACTCATACGCAGTATTTT. The chain has TRBV28 and TRBJ2-3; D is undetermined. Trimming removed 6 bases from V and 7 bases from J, with 11 bases in between. This CDR3 spans 12 amino acids. Germline lookup yields CDR1 MDHEN and CDR2 SYDVKM.

This clone was observed a handful of times. CDR3 sequence: CASSSGQGSGEQYF. As DNA, the CDR3 is TGTGCCAGCAGTTCGGGACAGGGTTCTGGCGAGCAGTACTTC. The chain couples TRBV28 to TRBJ2-7, with TRBD1 matching over 9 bases. The CDR3 is 14 residues long. With 4 bases clipped from V and 6 bases from J, the junction kept 7 bases outside the gene matches. The germline gives CDR1 MDHEN, CDR2 SYDVKM.

This clone came up a few times. The chain recombines TRBV6-6 with TRBJ2-3; 8 nucleotides match TRBD1. The CDR3 has 13 amino acids. Trimming cost V 8 bases and J 3 bases; bases outside gene matches: 4. Germline CDR1 and CDR2: MNHNY and SVGAGI (reference sequence). This chain's CDR3 is CASGRGPTDTQYF. The DNA for the CDR3 is TGTGCCAGCGGCAGGGGGCCTACAGATACGCAGTATTTT.

This clone was detected only a few times. CDR3 nucleotides: TGTGCCAGCAGTTGGACTAGCGGCTACGAGCAGTACTTC. Protein sequence: CASSWTSGYEQYF. V and J are TRBV28 and TRBJ2-7; 10 positions match TRBD2. Losses at the gene ends were 4 bases for V and 3 bases for J; bases not matched to a gene: 0. This CDR3 region has 13 residues. Germline V gene lookup returns CDR1 MDHEN and CDR2 SYDVKM.

The chain is built from TRBV5-6 and TRBJ1-1; D possibly corresponds to TRBD1 (6 bases). The CDR3 contains 15 residues. CDR1 and CDR2 from the germline V gene are SGHDT and YYEEEE. The V and J ends lost 0 bases and 5 bases respectively, with 14 bases between them. In DNA form, the CDR3 reads TGTGCCAGCAGCTTGGAGGGCAGGGGAAAGACTGAAGCTTTCTTT. Protein: CASSLEGRGKTEAFF.

This clone appeared a single time. The chain links TRBV6-5 to TRBJ2-2; a weak D match, TRBD2 (6 bases). The CDR3 is 14 residues long. CDR1 and CDR2 from the germline V gene are MNHEY and SVGAGI. The V end was cut by 6 bases, the J end by 5 bases, with 13 bases between. In DNA, the CDR3 is TGTGCCAGCAGCCAGACGGCGGGGACCGGGGAGCTGTTTTTT. Translating it yields CASSQTAGTGELFF.

The V call is TRBV4-1, the J call TRBJ2-1, with D uncertain. Germline V gene data show CDR1 as MGHRA and CDR2 as YSYEKL. Trimming took 3 bases from V and 4 from J, leaving 4 bases between them. There are 12 residues in the CDR3. CDR3 region: CASSQTYNEQFF. The CDR3 DNA follows: TGCGCCAGCAGCCAGACTTACAATGAGCAGTTCTTC.

DNA for the CDR3: TGTGCCAGCAGTGACAGGGCTGGGTCTGAAGCTTTCTTT. As protein: CASSDRAGSEAFF. J is TRBJ1-1 and V is TRBV6-5, with 7 bases matching TRBD1. The CDR3 covers 13 residues. The junction had 6 bases not matched to a gene; V was cut back by 5 bases and J by 6 bases. Germline values: CDR1 MNHEY, CDR2 SVGAGI.

The V and J genes are TRBV19 and TRBJ2-7; perhaps TRBD2 as D (6 bases). The germline V gene has CDR1 LNHDA and CDR2 SQIVND (reference sequence). The CDR3 spans 17 residues. Deletions cut 0 bases from V and 6 bases from J, with 21 bases between. The CDR3 sequence is CASSIDLRAGTFVEQYF. In DNA, the CDR3 is TGTGCCAGTAGTATAGATCTCAGGGCGGGAACGTTCGTCGAGCAGTACTTC.

This clone was recorded a few times. The chain uses TRBV15 and TRBJ1-2; 7 nucleotides agree with TRBD1. V gave up 1 base and J gave up 4 bases; unmatched junction bases: 12. Germline-derived CDR1 and CDR2 are LNHNV and YYDKDF (reference sequence). This CDR3 comprises 17 residues. DNA of the CDR3: TGTGCCACCAGCAGAGTGACAGGGTCTACCAAGACCTATGGCTACACCTTC. This codes for CATSRVTGSTKTYGYTF.

The rearrangement uses TRBV9 and TRBJ1-5, with no clear D. The germline V gene has CDR1 SGDLS and CDR2 YYNGEE. The CDR3 spans 15 residues. V was clipped by 2 bases and J by 0 bases, with 9 bases between them. CDR3 in amino acids: CASSVEGSSNQPQHF. For the CDR3, the DNA is TGTGCCAGCAGCGTGGAGGGCAGTAGCAATCAGCCCCAGCATTTT.